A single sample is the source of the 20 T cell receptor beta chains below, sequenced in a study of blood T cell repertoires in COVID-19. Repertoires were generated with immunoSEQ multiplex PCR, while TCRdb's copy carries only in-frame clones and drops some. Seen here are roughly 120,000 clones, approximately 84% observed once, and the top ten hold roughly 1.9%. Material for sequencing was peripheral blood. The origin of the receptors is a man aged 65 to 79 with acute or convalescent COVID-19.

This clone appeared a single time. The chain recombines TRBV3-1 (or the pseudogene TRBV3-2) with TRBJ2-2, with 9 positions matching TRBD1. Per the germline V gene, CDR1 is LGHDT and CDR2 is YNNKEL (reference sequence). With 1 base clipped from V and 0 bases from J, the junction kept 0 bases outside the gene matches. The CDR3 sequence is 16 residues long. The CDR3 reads CASSQGTGANTGELFF. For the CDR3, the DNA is TGTGCCAGCAGCCAAGGGACAGGGGCGAACACCGGGGAGCTGTTTTTT.

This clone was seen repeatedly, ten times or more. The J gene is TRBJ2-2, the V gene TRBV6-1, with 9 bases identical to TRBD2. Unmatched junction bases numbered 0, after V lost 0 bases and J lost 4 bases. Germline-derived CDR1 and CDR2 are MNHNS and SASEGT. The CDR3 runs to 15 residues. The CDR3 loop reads CASSEASGGTGELFF. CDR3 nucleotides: TGTGCCAGCAGTGAAGCTAGCGGGGGCACCGGGGAGCTGTTTTTT.

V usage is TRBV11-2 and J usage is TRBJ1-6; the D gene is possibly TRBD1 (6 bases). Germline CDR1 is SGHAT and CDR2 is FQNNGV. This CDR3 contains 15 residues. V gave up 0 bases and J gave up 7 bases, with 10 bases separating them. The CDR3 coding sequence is TGTGCCAGCAGCTTAGAGCAGGGGCCGAATTCACCCCTCCACTTT. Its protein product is CASSLEQGPNSPLHF. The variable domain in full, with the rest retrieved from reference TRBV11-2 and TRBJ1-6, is EAGVAQSPRYKIIEKRQSVAFWCNPISGHATLYWYQQILGQGPKLLIQFQNNGVVDDSQLPKDRFSAERLKGVDSTLKIQPAKLEDSAVYLCASSLEQGPNSPLHFGNGTRLTVT.

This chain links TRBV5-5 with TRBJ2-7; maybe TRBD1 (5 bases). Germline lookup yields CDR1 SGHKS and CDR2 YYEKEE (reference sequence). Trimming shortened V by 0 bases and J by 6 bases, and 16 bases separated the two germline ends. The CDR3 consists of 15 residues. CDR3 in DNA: TGTGCCAGCAGCTTGGGCTTTGTGACAGTAGGCGAGCAGTACTTC. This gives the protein CASSLGFVTVGEQYF. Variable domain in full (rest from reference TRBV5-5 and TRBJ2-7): DAGVTQSPTHLIKTRGQQVTLRCSPISGHKSVSWYQQVLGQGPQFIFQYYEKEERGRGNFPDRFSARQFPNYSSELNVNALLLGDSALYLCASSLGFVTVGEQYFGPGTRLTVT.

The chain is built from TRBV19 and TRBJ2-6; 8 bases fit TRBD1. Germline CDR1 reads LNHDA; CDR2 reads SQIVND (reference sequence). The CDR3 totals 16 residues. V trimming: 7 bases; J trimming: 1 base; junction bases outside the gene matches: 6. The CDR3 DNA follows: TGTGCCAGTAAAAAGGACAGGGAGTCTGGGGCCAACGTCCTGACTTTC. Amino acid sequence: CASKKDRESGANVLTF.

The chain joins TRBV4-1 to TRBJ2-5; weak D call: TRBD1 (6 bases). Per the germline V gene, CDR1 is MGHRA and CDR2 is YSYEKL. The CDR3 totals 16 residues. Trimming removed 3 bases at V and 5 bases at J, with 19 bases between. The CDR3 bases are TGCGCCAGCAGCCAGGGGGCGACAGGTTGGGGGGAGACCCAGTACTTC. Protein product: CASSQGATGWGETQYF.

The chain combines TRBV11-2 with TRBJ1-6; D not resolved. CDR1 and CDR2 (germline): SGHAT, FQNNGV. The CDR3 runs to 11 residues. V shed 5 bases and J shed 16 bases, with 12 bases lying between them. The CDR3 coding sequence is TGTGCCAGCAGCCGATCGAGGATTCTCCACTTT. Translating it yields CASSRSRILHF.

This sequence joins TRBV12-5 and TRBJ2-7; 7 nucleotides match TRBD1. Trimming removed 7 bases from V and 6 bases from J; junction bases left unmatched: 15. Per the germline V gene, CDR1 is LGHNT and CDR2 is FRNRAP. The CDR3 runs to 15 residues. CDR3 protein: CASAPSTGNPLEQYF. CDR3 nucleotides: TGTGCTAGTGCCCCGTCGACAGGGAACCCTCTCGAGCAGTACTTC. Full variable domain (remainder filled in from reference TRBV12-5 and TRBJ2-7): DARVTQTPRHKVTEMGQEVTMRCQPILGHNTVFWYRQTMMQGLELLAYFRNRAPLDDSGMPKDRFSAEMPDATLATLKIQPSEPRDSAVYFCASAPSTGNPLEQYFGPGTRLTVT.

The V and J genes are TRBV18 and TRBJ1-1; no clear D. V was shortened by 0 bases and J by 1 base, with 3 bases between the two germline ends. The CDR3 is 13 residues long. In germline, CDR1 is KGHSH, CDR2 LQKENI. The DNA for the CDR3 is TGTGCCAGCTCACCACCGAGGAACACTGAAGCTTTCTTT. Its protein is CASSPPRNTEAFF.

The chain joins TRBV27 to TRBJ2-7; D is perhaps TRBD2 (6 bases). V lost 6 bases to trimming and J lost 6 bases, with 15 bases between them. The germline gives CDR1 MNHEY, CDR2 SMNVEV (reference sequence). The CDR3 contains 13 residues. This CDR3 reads CASRPRGRGEQYF. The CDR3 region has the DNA TGTGCCAGCAGGCCGCGGGGAAGGGGCGAGCAGTACTTC.

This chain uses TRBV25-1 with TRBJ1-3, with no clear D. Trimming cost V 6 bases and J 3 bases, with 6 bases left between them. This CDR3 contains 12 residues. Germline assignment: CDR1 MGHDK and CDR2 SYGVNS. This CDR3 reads CASRQDGNTIYF. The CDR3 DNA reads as TGTGCCAGCAGACAAGATGGAAACACCATATATTTT.

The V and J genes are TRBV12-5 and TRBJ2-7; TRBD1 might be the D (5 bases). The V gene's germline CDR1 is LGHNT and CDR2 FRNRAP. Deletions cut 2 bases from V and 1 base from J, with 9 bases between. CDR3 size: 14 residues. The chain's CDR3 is CASGLPGQSYEQYF. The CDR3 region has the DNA TGTGCTAGTGGTTTGCCAGGGCAATCCTACGAGCAGTACTTC. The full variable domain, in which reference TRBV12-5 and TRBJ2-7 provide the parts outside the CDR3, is DARVTQTPRHKVTEMGQEVTMRCQPILGHNTVFWYRQTMMQGLELLAYFRNRAPLDDSGMPKDRFSAEMPDATLATLKIQPSEPRDSAVYFCASGLPGQSYEQYFGPGTRLTVT.

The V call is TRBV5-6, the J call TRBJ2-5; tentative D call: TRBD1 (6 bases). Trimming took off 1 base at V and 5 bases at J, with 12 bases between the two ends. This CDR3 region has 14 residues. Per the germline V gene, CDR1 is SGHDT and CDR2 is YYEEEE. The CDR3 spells CASSLPGVGETQYF. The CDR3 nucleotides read TGTGCCAGCAGCTTGCCAGGGGTGGGGGAGACCCAGTACTTC.

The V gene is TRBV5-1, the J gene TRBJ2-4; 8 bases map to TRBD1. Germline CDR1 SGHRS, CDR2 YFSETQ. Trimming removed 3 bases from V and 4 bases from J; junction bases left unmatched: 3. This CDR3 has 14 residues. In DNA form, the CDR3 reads TGCGCCAGCAGCTCGGGGACAGGAAAAAACATTCAGTACTTC. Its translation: CASSSGTGKNIQYF.

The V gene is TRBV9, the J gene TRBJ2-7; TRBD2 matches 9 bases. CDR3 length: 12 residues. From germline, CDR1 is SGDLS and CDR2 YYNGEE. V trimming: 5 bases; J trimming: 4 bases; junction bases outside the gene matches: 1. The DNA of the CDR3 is TGTGCCAGCAGTGCGGGGGGGTACGAGCAGTACTTC. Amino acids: CASSAGGYEQYF.

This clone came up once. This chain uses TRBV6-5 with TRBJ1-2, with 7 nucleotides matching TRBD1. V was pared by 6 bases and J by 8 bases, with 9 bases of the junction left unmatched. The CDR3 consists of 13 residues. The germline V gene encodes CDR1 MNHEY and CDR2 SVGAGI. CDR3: CASSTGAVRGYTF. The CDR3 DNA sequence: TGTGCCAGCAGCACAGGGGCGGTTCGGGGCTACACCTTC.

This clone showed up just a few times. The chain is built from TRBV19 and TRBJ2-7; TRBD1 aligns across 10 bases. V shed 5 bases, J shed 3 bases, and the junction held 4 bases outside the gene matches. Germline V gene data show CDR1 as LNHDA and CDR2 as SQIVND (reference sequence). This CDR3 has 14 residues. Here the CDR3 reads CASSPGQGGYEQYF. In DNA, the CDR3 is TGTGCCAGTAGTCCCGGACAGGGGGGCTACGAGCAGTACTTC.

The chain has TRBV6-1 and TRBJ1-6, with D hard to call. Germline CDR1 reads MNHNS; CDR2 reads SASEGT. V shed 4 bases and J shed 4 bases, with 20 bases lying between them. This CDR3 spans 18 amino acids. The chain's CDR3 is CASSGLAGARQYNSPLHF. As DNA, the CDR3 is TGTGCCAGCAGTGGCCTCGCGGGAGCTCGACAATATAATTCACCCCTCCACTTT.

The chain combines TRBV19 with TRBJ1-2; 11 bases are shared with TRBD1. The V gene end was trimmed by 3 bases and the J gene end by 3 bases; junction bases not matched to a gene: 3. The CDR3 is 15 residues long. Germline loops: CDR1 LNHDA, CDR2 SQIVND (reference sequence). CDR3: CASSMADRGHYGYTF. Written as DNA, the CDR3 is TGTGCCAGTAGTATGGCGGACAGGGGGCACTATGGCTACACCTTC.

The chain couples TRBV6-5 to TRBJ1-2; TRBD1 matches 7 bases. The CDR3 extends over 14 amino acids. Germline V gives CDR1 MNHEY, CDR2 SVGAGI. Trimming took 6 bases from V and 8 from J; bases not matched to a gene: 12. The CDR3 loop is CASRNDRAWDGYTF. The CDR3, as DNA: TGTGCCAGCAGGAACGACAGGGCCTGGGACGGCTACACCTTC.